A single T cell receptor (beta chain) is shown here with its context. What it recognizes is unknown. Unmatched junction bases numbered 9, after V lost 0 bases and J lost 7 bases. CDR1 and CDR2 from the germline V gene are MNHEY and SMNVEV (reference sequence). CDR3 length equals 17 residues. The data derive from a study of identical twins. Study-level points and caveats: For out-of-frame alpha sequences shared by twins, low generation probability was in excess. The study reached conclusions through statistical analysis that was cross-sectional, not following the same donors.

Template switching (which added a universal primer site) was used, and cDNA carried unique molecular identifiers. TCRdb independently ran MiXCR on the 5' RACE reads; one entry per CDR3 protein. This repertoire shows 500,000 to 650,000 distinct CDR3 sequences, around 24% found once; its top ten account for approximately 0.52%. This same sample was also taken into another study, of yellow fever vaccine responses in identical twins.

The material sequenced was CD4+ T cells sorted from blood. The J gene is TRBJ2-1, the V gene TRBV27; TRBD2 agrees at 10 bases. The sequence came from a woman between 18 and 30 years old in good health. The CDR3 DNA reads as TGTGCCAGCAGTTTATCTCTAGCGGGAGTGAGTTGGAATGAGCAGTTCTTC. Residues: CASSLSLAGVSWNEQFF.